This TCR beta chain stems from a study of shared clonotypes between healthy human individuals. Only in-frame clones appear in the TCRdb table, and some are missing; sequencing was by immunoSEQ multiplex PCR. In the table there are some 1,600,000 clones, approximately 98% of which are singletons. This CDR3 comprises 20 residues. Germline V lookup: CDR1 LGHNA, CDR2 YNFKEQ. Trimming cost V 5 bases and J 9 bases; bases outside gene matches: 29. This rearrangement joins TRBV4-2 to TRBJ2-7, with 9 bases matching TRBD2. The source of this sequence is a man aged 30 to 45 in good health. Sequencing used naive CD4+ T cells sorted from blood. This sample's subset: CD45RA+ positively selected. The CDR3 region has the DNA TGTGCCAGCAGCGGGGATTTGGGTTGGGAAGGAGGTAGCGGGGGCTTAGGGCAGTACTTC. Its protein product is CASSGDLGWEGGSGGLGQYF.